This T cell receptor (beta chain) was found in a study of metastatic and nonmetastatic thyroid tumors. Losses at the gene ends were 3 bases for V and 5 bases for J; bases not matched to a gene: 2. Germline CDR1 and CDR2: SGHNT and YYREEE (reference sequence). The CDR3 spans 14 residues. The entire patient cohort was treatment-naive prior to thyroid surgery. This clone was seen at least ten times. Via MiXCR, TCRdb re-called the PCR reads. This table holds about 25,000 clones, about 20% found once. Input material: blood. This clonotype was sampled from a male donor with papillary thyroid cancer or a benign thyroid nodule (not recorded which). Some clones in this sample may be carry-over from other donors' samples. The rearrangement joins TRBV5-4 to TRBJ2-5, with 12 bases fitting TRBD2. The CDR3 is CASSSTSGGETQYF. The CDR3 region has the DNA TGTGCCAGCAGCTCGACTAGCGGGGGCGAGACCCAGTACTTC.